A selection of T cell receptor beta chains follows, all from one sample in a study of T cell responses to AZD1222 COVID-19 vaccine. Sequenced by immunoSEQ multiplex PCR; TCRdb stores in-frame clones only, minus some. The sample yields approximately 150,000 clones, nearly 90% seen once. The sample here was peripheral blood, taken 28 days after the second dose of the MenACWY control vaccine. These receptors were obtained from an adult who received the MenACWY meningococcal vaccine as a control. Each CDR3 is given with its conserved first and last residue. Fields, in order: J gene, D gene, clone size, V gene, CDR3 DNA, CDR3 protein. The D gene is left open where the match is weak. The size entry is marked missing in some rows and otherwise reads once, few, many or a size class.

>TRBJ1-3|TRBD1|.|TRBV30
TGTGCCTGGAGTCCGGGACAGGGTTGGAACACCATATATTTT
CAWSPGQGWNTIYF
>TRBJ1-1|TRBD1|.|TRBV7-3
TGTGCCAGCAGCCTACAGGGGGCCACTGAAGCTTTCTTT
CASSLQGATEAFF
>TRBJ2-3|TRBD1|.|TRBV3-1/TRBV3-2
TGTGCCAGCAGCCGGGGACCAGGGGGCATTGGAGATACGCAGTATTTT
CASSRGPGGIGDTQYF
>TRBJ2-6|.|.|TRBV7-9
TGTGCCAGCAGCTTAGCTCCCTCTGGGGCCAACGTCCTGACTTTC
CASSLAPSGANVLTF
>TRBJ1-2|.|.|TRBV5-4
TGTGCCAGCAGCTTGGGGGGCAGGGAGGTTCAAGGCTACACCTTC
CASSLGGREVQGYTF
>TRBJ1-4|TRBD1|.|TRBV4-3
TGCGCCAGCACCGCCGAGACAGGGGCCACTAATGAAAAACTGTTTTTT
CASTAETGATNEKLFF
>TRBJ2-7|TRBD2|.|TRBV6-4
TGTGCCAGCAGGGCCATGGGACTAGCGGGGGGATACGAGCAGTACTTC
CASRAMGLAGGYEQYF
>TRBJ2-1|TRBD2|.|TRBV7-8
TGTGCCAGCAGCTTATTGGGACTAGCGGGATCGAATGAGCAGTTCTTC
CASSLLGLAGSNEQFF
>TRBJ2-7|.|few|TRBV11-1
TGTGCCAGCAGCTTCTCCGGTGGCTACGAGCAGTACTTC
CASSFSGGYEQYF
>TRBJ1-3|TRBD1|once|TRBV23-1
TGCGCCAGCAGGGGACAGGTGGGTGGAAACACCATATATTTT
CASRGQVGGNTIYF
>TRBJ1-1|TRBD1|.|TRBV29-1
TGCAGCGTCCGACAGGGAAACACTGAAGCTTTCTTT
CSVRQGNTEAFF
>TRBJ2-7|TRBD1|.|TRBV5-1
TGCGCCAGCAGCGTGTTACAGGGGGGCTACGAGCAGTACTTC
CASSVLQGGYEQYF
>TRBJ1-6|TRBD1|once|TRBV9
TGTGCCAGCAGCGAGACAGGGGCTTCACCCCTCCACTTT
CASSETGASPLHF
>TRBJ2-7|.|.|TRBV7-9
TGTGCCAGCCAAATCCTAACCGACTACGAGCAGTACTTC
CASQILTDYEQYF
>TRBJ1-5|.|.|TRBV2
TGTGCCAGCAGTGTCAACCGGGACAGCAATCAGCCCCAGCATTTT
CASSVNRDSNQPQHF
>TRBJ1-5|TRBD1|.|TRBV28
TGTGCCAGCAGTCTCGGACAGGGGATAAATCAGCCCCAGCATTTT
CASSLGQGINQPQHF
>TRBJ1-1|.|.|TRBV6-4
TGTGCCAGCAGGAACAACCAATGGGGTGAAGCTTTCTTT
CASRNNQWGEAFF
>TRBJ1-1|.|once|TRBV7-6
TGTGCCAGCAGCTTAGATCAGGGGTTTGGAACTGAAGCTTTCTTT
CASSLDQGFGTEAFF
>TRBJ2-1|.|.|TRBV15
TGTGCCACCAGCAGACCGGACCGGCGCCCGCAACCGTTCTTC
CATSRPDRRPQPFF
>TRBJ2-1|TRBD2|.|TRBV7-7
TGTGCTAGCAGCTTAACTAGCGGGGGGGCCAATGAGCAGTTCTTC
CASSLTSGGANEQFF
>TRBJ1-5|.|few|TRBV9
TGTGCCAGCAAGAATCAGGGTTGGAGCAATCAGCCCCAGCATTTT
CASKNQGWSNQPQHF
>TRBJ1-5|.|.|TRBV15
TGTGCCACCAGCAGATCCCGAGAGCCCCAGCATTTT
CATSRSREPQHF
>TRBJ2-1|.|.|TRBV14
TGTGCCAGCAGCCAACTGGGGAGGTCCTACAATGAGCAGTTCTTC
CASSQLGRSYNEQFF
>TRBJ1-2|.|.|TRBV11-2
TGTGCCAGCAGCTTAGGCACAGGGTCTGGCTACACCTTC
CASSLGTGSGYTF
>TRBJ1-5|.|.|TRBV12-3/TRBV12-4
TGTGCCAGCAGCGTTAATCAGCCCCAGCATTTT
CASSVNQPQHF
>TRBJ2-7|.|.|TRBV11-1
TGTGCCAGCAGCGCCCAGGGATACGAGCAGTACTTC
CASSAQGYEQYF
>TRBJ2-7|TRBD2|.|TRBV5-1
TGCGCCAGCAGCTTGGCGGGGGGGCTATTTTACGAGCAGTACTTC
CASSLAGGLFYEQYF
>TRBJ2-3|.|.|TRBV5-1
TGCGCCAGCAGCTTGGTAGGGGAGGATATGGGCACGCAGTATTTT
CASSLVGEDMGTQYF
>TRBJ1-4|TRBD1|.|TRBV11-2
TGTGCCAGCAGGGAGACAGGGGGGGAAGAAAAACTGTTTTTT
CASRETGGEEKLFF
>TRBJ2-1|TRBD2|.|TRBV3-1/TRBV3-2
TGTGCCAGCAGCCCTGGACTAGCGGGGGGGAATGAGCAGTTCTTC
CASSPGLAGGNEQFF
>TRBJ2-7|.|.|TRBV4-3
TGCGCCAGCAGCCAAGTGGGCCAGAGTTACGAGCAGTACTTC
CASSQVGQSYEQYF
>TRBJ1-1|.|few|TRBV14
TGTGCCAGCAGCCAAGGAGGCGCCCTGAACACTGAAGCTTTCTTT
CASSQGGALNTEAFF
>TRBJ2-3|.|.|TRBV7-3
TGTGCCAGCAGCTTAACACGGGAACTCACAGATACGCAGTATTTT
CASSLTRELTDTQYF
>TRBJ1-1|.|once|TRBV14
TGTGCCAGCAGCCAGGCAGGGGCTTTGAACACTGAAGCTTTCTTT
CASSQAGALNTEAFF
>TRBJ1-2|.|.|TRBV5-5
TGTGCCAGCAGCTTGGGACTTAACTATGGCTACACCTTC
CASSLGLNYGYTF
>TRBJ2-5|.|.|TRBV21-1
TGTGCCAGCAGCAAAGGTCGGGGGCTAGAGACCCAGTACTTC
CASSKGRGLETQYF
>TRBJ2-1|.|.|TRBV7-9
TGTGCCAGCAGCATATCGACCGTAAGCTCCTACAATGAGCAGTTCTTC
CASSISTVSSYNEQFF
>TRBJ1-2|.|.|TRBV11-3
TGTGCCAGCAGCCCTTCCCGAACAGGGAACTATGGCTACACCTTC
CASSPSRTGNYGYTF
>TRBJ1-1|.|.|TRBV4-1
TGCGCCAGCAGCCAAGATTGGGGGAACACTGAAGCTTTCTTT
CASSQDWGNTEAFF
>TRBJ1-5|.|.|TRBV9
TGTGCCAGCAGCGTAGCTGGCGATCAGCCCCAGCATTTT
CASSVAGDQPQHF
>TRBJ2-3|TRBD1|.|TRBV19
TGTGCCAGTCATAGACAGGGAGCAGATACGCAGTATTTT
CASHRQGADTQYF
>TRBJ2-1|.|.|TRBV6-5
TGTGCCAGCAGTTTACAGGGCCACAATGAGCAGTTCTTC
CASSLQGHNEQFF
>TRBJ1-1|.|few|TRBV7-2
TGTGCCAGCAGCTTCGCCGGACCCGTGAACACTGAAGCTTTCTTT
CASSFAGPVNTEAFF
>TRBJ1-6|TRBD1|.|TRBV2
TGTGCCAGCAGTGTAGAGGGGGCGGGAAATAATTCACCCCTCCACTTT
CASSVEGAGNNSPLHF
>TRBJ2-4|.|.|TRBV6-2/TRBV6-3
TGTGCCAGCAGTTACTTCGCAGCCTATCGCATTCAGTACTTC
CASSYFAAYRIQYF
>TRBJ1-4|.|once|TRBV5-1
TGCGCCAGCAGCTTGGTCGGCACAACTAATGAAAAACTGTTTTTT
CASSLVGTTNEKLFF
>TRBJ2-7|.|.|TRBV9
TGTGCCAGCAGCGTAGCGGGAATTGACTCCTACGAGCAGTACTTC
CASSVAGIDSYEQYF
>TRBJ1-1|.|.|TRBV11-2
TGTGCCAGCAGCGCCCTACAGGGACTGAACACTGAAGCTTTCTTT
CASSALQGLNTEAFF
>TRBJ2-2|TRBD1|.|TRBV12-5
TGTGCTAGTGGTTGGGGACAGGGAGTGAGCGGGGAGCTGTTTTTT
CASGWGQGVSGELFF